What follows describes a single TCR beta chain. In terms of origin and age, donors were healthy Caucasian individuals from Russia aged about 6 to 100. This sample is part of a study of blood T cells in healthy people across ages. Study in general: When template switching was applied, about one barcoded beta molecule was captured per two T cells.

It was with a sample-barcoded 5' primer and a J-beta primer mix that a second PCR of roughly 6 to 12 cycles was run. A template-switch adaptor that had 12 random nucleotides put a tag on each cDNA molecule. TCRdb itself ran the 5' RACE reads through MiXCR, one entry per CDR3 protein. The table has approximately 800,000 distinct CDR3 sequences, 60% to 80% seen once. Germline CDR1 and CDR2: SNHLY and FYNNEI. This CDR3 contains 16 residues. The chain combines TRBV2 with TRBJ2-7, with 9 bases fitting TRBD2. The end of the DNA aligns better with TRBJ2-5, so the J call may be wrong. This receptor was obtained from a man aged 25-45 years in good health. Sample: blood. The CDR3 DNA reads as TGTGCCAGCAGTGAAGGCGGCGGGGGGGCTCGAGAGACCCAGTACTTC. Translated, it gives CASSEGGGGARETQYF.